The 25 T cell receptor beta chains below were found in one sample sequenced in a study of post-analysis software for immune sequencing data. Regarding the study as a whole: There were four or five TRBV segments more frequent in patients than controls, and TRBV5-6, TRBV5-1 and TRBV20-1 were among them.

Every TCR beta cDNA library bore unique molecular identifiers. TCRdb itself ran the PCR reads through MiXCR, one entry per CDR3 protein. The sample lists 800,000 to 950,000 distinct CDR3 sequences; approximately 53% were seen once. The antigens for these receptors are not known. The sequencing input was blood. Receptor source: a girl between 5 and 17 years old with multiple sclerosis.

The chain combines TRBV21-1 with TRBJ1-2; no check of the table's D call, TRBD1, against the DNA was made. TRBV21-1 is classified as a pseudogene. The CDR3 extends over 16 amino acids. The CDR3, as DNA: TGTGCCAGCAGCGTCCGGGACAGGAGTGCTAACTATGGCTACACCTTC. This translates into CASSVRDRSANYGYTF.

The chain combines TRBV29-1 with TRBJ1-5; D perhaps matches TRBD1 (5 bases). V was shortened by 7 bases and J by 2 bases, with 12 bases between the two germline ends. The CDR3 totals 13 residues. CDR1 and CDR2 from the germline V gene are SQVTM and ANQGSEA. The CDR3 region has the DNA TGCAGCGCCGGACGGGGCCGCAATCAGCCCCAGCATTTT. Protein product: CSAGRGRNQPQHF.

The CDR3 DNA reads TGCAGTGCCGCCGGGACAGGGGTTGGAGATACGCAGTATTTT. Translating gives CSAAGTGVGDTQYF. This chain uses TRBV20-1 with TRBJ2-3, with 10 nucleotides matching TRBD1. Trimming removed 6 bases from V and 5 bases from J; junction bases left unmatched: 8. Germline lookup yields CDR1 DFQATT and CDR2 SNEGSKA (reference sequence). This CDR3 comprises 14 residues.

In this sample, this clonotype turned up a few times. The chain recombines TRBV3-1 with TRBJ1-2; D is unresolved. Per the germline V gene, CDR1 is LGHDT and CDR2 is YNNKEL (reference sequence). V was clipped by 1 base and J by 2 bases, with 8 bases between them. This CDR3 has 14 amino acids. CDR3 coding DNA: TGTGCCAGCAGCCAAGGAGGCGGCAACTATGGCTACACCTTC. Encoded protein: CASSQGGGNYGYTF. Supplemented by reference TRBV3-1 and TRBJ1-2, the full variable domain reads DTAVSQTPKYLVTQMGNDKSIKCEQNLGHDTMYWYKQDSKKFLKIMFSYNNKELIINETVPNRFSPKSPDKAHLNLHINSLELGDSAVYFCASSQGGGNYGYTFGSGTRLTVV.

The chain couples TRBV20-1 to TRBJ2-1; 9 nucleotides align to TRBD2. Germline V gives CDR1 DFQATT, CDR2 SNEGSKA (reference sequence). The CDR3 contains 16 residues. V was clipped by 0 bases and J by 4 bases; unmatched bases: 7. For the CDR3, the DNA is TGCAGTGCTAGAGATCAGTCGCGGGAGGGATACAATGAGCAGTTCTTC. It specifies CSARDQSREGYNEQFF.

The genes are TRBV12-3 or TRBV12-4 and TRBJ2-1, with D possibly matching TRBD2 (5 bases). The V and J ends lost 3 bases and 8 bases respectively, with 5 bases between them. This CDR3 comprises 11 residues. The CDR3 bases are TGTGCCAGCAGTTTGGAGGATGAGCAGTTCTTC. Translating it yields CASSLEDEQFF.

This chain connects TRBV10-3 to TRBJ1-2; a possible D gene is TRBD1 (5 bases). The length of the CDR3 is 15 residues. The V end was cut by 8 bases, the J end by 0 bases, with 16 bases between. The germline CDR1 and CDR2 sequences are ENHRY and SYGVKD. CDR3 loop: CAISSEGTTNYGYTF. The CDR3 DNA reads TGTGCCATCTCCTCGGAGGGGACCACTAACTATGGCTACACCTTC.

J is TRBJ2-7 and V is TRBV12-3 or TRBV12-4; TRBD2 agrees at 9 bases. The CDR3 runs to 14 residues. V dropped 5 bases and J dropped 2; count of bases not matched to a gene: 4. The CDR3 DNA is TGTGCCAGCAGTGGAGGCGGGGGGGCCTACGAGCAGTACTTC. It encodes CASSGGGGAYEQYF.

This clonotype occurred a few times. The chain couples TRBV20-1 to TRBJ2-7, with D perhaps TRBD1 or TRBD2 (5 bases each). Germline CDR1 DFQATT, CDR2 SNEGSKA (reference sequence). Trimming removed 5 bases at V and 5 bases at J, with 10 bases between. This CDR3 is built from 11 residues. CDR3 region: CSASQGDEQYF. The CDR3 DNA sequence: TGCAGTGCTTCTCAGGGAGACGAGCAGTACTTC.

J is TRBJ2-2 and V is TRBV29-1; D not resolved. CDR1 is SQVTM and CDR2 is ANQGSEA in the germline V gene. The CDR3 covers 11 residues. V dropped 5 bases and J dropped 8 bases, with 9 bases sitting between them. This chain's CDR3 is CSVPGRGELFF. CDR3 nucleotides: TGCAGCGTTCCCGGTAGGGGGGAGCTGTTTTTT.

The J gene is TRBJ2-1, the V gene TRBV27; 9 bases are a match to TRBD2. The V gene end was trimmed by 4 bases and the J gene end by 5 bases; junction bases not matched to a gene: 9. This CDR3 contains 16 residues. CDR1 and CDR2 (germline): MNHEY, SMNVEV (reference sequence). The CDR3 region has the DNA TGTGCCAGCAGTTACCTGAGACTAGCGGCTAACAATGAGCAGTTCTTC. It specifies CASSYLRLAANNEQFF.

This chain connects TRBV7-9 to TRBJ1-5; 9 bases fit TRBD1. This CDR3 region has 16 residues. Per germline, CDR1 SEHNR and CDR2 FQNEAQ (reference sequence). The trim removed 4 bases at V and 0 bases at J, leaving 4 bases unmatched. The DNA for the CDR3 is TGTGCCAGCAGCTCGGACAGGGGATATAGCAATCAGCCCCAGCATTTT. Encoded protein: CASSSDRGYSNQPQHF.

The chain combines TRBV12-5 with TRBJ2-5; no definite D call. This CDR3 region has 13 residues. V was clipped by 0 bases and J by 5 bases, with 7 bases between them. The germline V gene encodes CDR1 LGHNT and CDR2 FRNRAP. The CDR3 DNA is TGTGCTAGTGGTTTGGTACCGTCCGAGACCCAGTACTTC. The encoded protein is CASGLVPSETQYF.

The CDR3 is CATSRDRGWTEAFF. CDR3 nucleotide sequence: TGTGCCACCAGCAGAGATCGAGGGTGGACTGAAGCTTTCTTT. J is TRBJ1-1 and V is TRBV15; D remains unclear. The CDR3 totals 14 residues. CDR1 and CDR2 from the germline V gene are LNHNV and YYDKDF (reference sequence). Trimming pared 0 bases from V and 5 bases from J, leaving 10 bases between.

CDR3 DNA: TGTGCCAGCAGTAAGGGGGGGGATACGCAGTATTTT. Protein sequence: CASSKGGDTQYF. The chain combines TRBV6-6 with TRBJ2-3, with a tentative D call TRBD2 (7 bases). The V end was cut by 5 bases, the J end by 6 bases, with 9 bases between. CDR3 length equals 12 residues. CDR1 and CDR2 (germline): MNHNY, SVGAGI (reference sequence).

Turning to this clonotype: This clone may be a read error of a much larger clone one base away. The chain is built from TRBV20-1 and TRBJ2-7; 10 positions match TRBD2. CDR1 is DFQATT and CDR2 is SNEGSKA in the germline V gene (reference sequence). V trimming: 0 bases; J trimming: 0 bases; junction bases outside the gene matches: 2. The CDR3 has 15 amino acids. The CDR3 nucleotides are TGCAGTGCTAGAGATACTAGCGGGAACTCCTACGAGCAGTACTTC. Amino acids: CSARDTSGNSYEQYF.

The J gene is TRBJ2-3, the V gene TRBV6-5; no firm D call. CDR1 is MNHEY and CDR2 is SVGAGI in the germline V gene. The V gene lost 0 bases and the J gene lost 3 bases, with 4 bases spanning the gap. The CDR3 sequence is 13 residues long. Here the CDR3 DNA reads TGTGCCAGCAGTTACTCGAGTACAGATACGCAGTATTTT. Encoded protein: CASSYSSTDTQYF.

In this sample, this clonotype turned up a few times. The V gene is TRBV18, the J gene TRBJ2-7, with 8 bases that match TRBD2. The germline gives CDR1 KGHSH, CDR2 LQKENI. V lost 7 bases and J lost 2; bases outside the gene matches: 7. This CDR3 has 14 residues. CDR3 in DNA: TGTGCCAGCTTCGCGGGACTAGGGACCTACGAGCAGTACTTC. It yields the protein CASFAGLGTYEQYF.

The chain is built from TRBV12-3 or TRBV12-4 and TRBJ2-3; D gene ambiguous. Trimming stripped 5 bases from V and 0 bases from J, with 21 bases between. There are 18 residues in the CDR3. CDR3 bases: TGTGCCAGCAGTGGATGGGCTCAGAAAGATTCTAGCACAGATACGCAGTATTTT. Protein product: CASSGWAQKDSSTDTQYF.

This clonotype was counted a few times. The chain has TRBV20-1 and TRBJ2-3; D unclear. CDR3 length equals 13 residues. Germline CDR1 is DFQATT and CDR2 is SNEGSKA (reference sequence). Trimming pared 0 bases from V and 6 bases from J, leaving 10 bases between. CDR3 bases: TGCAGTGCTAGAGATTTCGGTGGGGATACGCAGTATTTT. This translates into CSARDFGGDTQYF.

This chain uses TRBV2 with TRBJ1-1, with unresolved D. The CDR3 consists of 14 residues. CDR1 and CDR2 from the germline V gene are SNHLY and FYNNEI. Trimming removed 7 bases at V and 0 bases at J, with 12 bases between. CDR3 DNA sequence: TGTGCCAGCATTCAAGGGAACATGAACACTGAAGCTTTCTTT. Its protein product is CASIQGNMNTEAFF.

This chain connects TRBV7-2 to TRBJ2-7, with TRBD2 matching over 7 bases. Germline CDR1 reads SGHTA; CDR2 reads FQGNSA. This CDR3 comprises 14 residues. The junction had 7 bases not matched to a gene; V was cut back by 1 base and J by 7 bases. CDR3 loop: CASSLVRGVREQYF. The CDR3 bases are TGTGCCAGCAGCTTAGTACGGGGGGTACGGGAGCAGTACTTC.

J is TRBJ2-1 and V is TRBV2; D may be TRBD1 (5 bases). The CDR3 runs to 13 residues. CDR1 is SNHLY, CDR2 FYNNEI, per germline. Trimming took 5 bases from V and 4 from J, leaving 9 bases between them. The CDR3 coding sequence is TGTGCCAGCAGTTCGACAGTTTACAATGAGCAGTTCTTC. Translating it yields CASSSTVYNEQFF.

This chain joins TRBV6-5 and TRBJ1-1; weak D call: TRBD1 (6 bases). Germline CDR1 reads MNHEY; CDR2 reads SVGAGI. This CDR3 has 14 residues. The ends were cut back, 5 bases at V and 4 bases at J, with 14 bases in the middle. The chain's CDR3 is CASSRRGSSTEAFF. CDR3 nucleotides: TGTGCCAGCAGTCGCAGGGGTTCGAGCACTGAAGCTTTCTTT.

This chain connects TRBV5-1 to TRBJ2-1; TRBD2 matches 9 bases. Trimming at V came to 2 bases and at J to 3 bases, leaving 3 bases not matched to a gene. The CDR3 runs to 15 residues. Germline CDR1 reads SGHRS; CDR2 reads YFSETQ. The CDR3 loop reads CASSFPAGGYNEQFF. DNA of the CDR3: TGCGCCAGCAGCTTCCCAGCGGGAGGCTACAATGAGCAGTTCTTC.